This T cell receptor beta chain came from a study of shared clonotypes between healthy human individuals. Turning to this clone: What it binds is not known.

Using immunoSEQ multiplex PCR, the repertoire was profiled, and TCRdb retains in-frame clones only, with some absent. The sample carries about 2 million clones, about 95% recorded once. The V and J ends lost 2 bases and 6 bases respectively, with 11 bases between them. CDR3 length: 14 residues. Germline V gives CDR1 MNHEY, CDR2 SVGAGI. Notes on the study in general: With few donors, the genetic and exposure-history diversity represented was limited. Larger richness was generally estimated for naive than memory subsets.

Naive CD8 isolation took CD45RO-negative cells positively selected for CCR7 and excluded terminally differentiated effector memory CD45RA+ cells. V gene TRBV6-5 combines with J gene TRBJ2-1; D might be TRBD2 (6 bases). This TCR was recovered from a man in his late teens or twenties in good health. Sequencing was carried out using naive CD8+ T cells sorted from blood. This CDR3 reads CASSYGDWLNEQFF. The DNA for the CDR3 is TGTGCCAGCAGTTACGGGGACTGGCTCAATGAGCAGTTCTTC.